The 5 T cell receptor beta chains below all came from one sample that was sequenced in a study of shared T cell receptors in the human thymus. Profiling relied on immunoSEQ multiplex PCR, and the TCRdb table lists in-frame clones only, not all of them. Among approximately 580,000 clones, 75% to 80% were seen once, and the ten largest hold more than 0.01%. This same sample was also part of a study on human thymus T cells.

Source material: thymocytes. Receptors were obtained from a boy under three years old with a congenital heart defect.

The chain carries TRBV4-2 and TRBJ2-1, with 9 positions matching TRBD2. The germline V gene encodes CDR1 LGHNA and CDR2 YNFKEQ. The CDR3 spans 15 residues. V gave up 8 bases and J gave up 10 bases; unmatched junction bases: 15. The CDR3 sequence: CASRTGTSPSGEQFF. The CDR3 bases are TGTGCCAGCCGAACCGGGACTAGCCCAAGTGGGGAGCAGTTCTTC.

This clone was seen once. V is TRBV28 and J is TRBJ2-7, with a possible D match to TRBD1 (5 bases). This CDR3 contains 15 residues. V was pared by 6 bases and J by 0 bases, with 15 bases between. From germline, CDR1 is MDHEN and CDR2 SYDVKM. The CDR3: CASSQDSLGSYEQYF. In nucleotides, the CDR3 is TGTGCCAGCAGCCAAGACAGTCTGGGCTCCTACGAGCAGTACTTC.

The rearrangement joins TRBV6-1 to TRBJ2-5, with D uncertain. The J call is doubtful: the DNA matches TRBJ2-7 better. CDR3 length: 13 amino acids. The germline V gene has CDR1 MNHNS and CDR2 SASEGT. DNA for the CDR3: TGTGCCACCCCCCCGGCAGGCGACCACGAGCAGTACTTC. Translation gives CATPPAGDHEQYF.

The chain recombines TRBV5-1 with TRBJ1-1; 7 bases are a match to TRBD1. The CDR3 length is 17 residues. Germline V gene lookup returns CDR1 SGHRS and CDR2 YFSETQ. After removal of 5 bases from V and 3 bases from J, the junction contained 16 bases not matched to a gene. The CDR3, as DNA: TGCGCCAGCAGTACTGACCCTCGACAGGGCGTATACACTGAAGCTTTCTTT. This gives the protein CASSTDPRQGVYTEAFF.

The chain recombines TRBV13 with TRBJ2-7, with 12 bases identical to TRBD2. V trimming: 4 bases; J trimming: 2 bases; junction bases outside the gene matches: 6. Germline V CDR1 and CDR2: PRHDT, FYEKMQ (reference sequence). The CDR3 contains 16 residues. Here the CDR3 reads CASSSNTSGRPYEQYF. The CDR3 region has the DNA TGTGCCAGCAGCTCGAATACTAGCGGGAGGCCCTACGAGCAGTACTTC.